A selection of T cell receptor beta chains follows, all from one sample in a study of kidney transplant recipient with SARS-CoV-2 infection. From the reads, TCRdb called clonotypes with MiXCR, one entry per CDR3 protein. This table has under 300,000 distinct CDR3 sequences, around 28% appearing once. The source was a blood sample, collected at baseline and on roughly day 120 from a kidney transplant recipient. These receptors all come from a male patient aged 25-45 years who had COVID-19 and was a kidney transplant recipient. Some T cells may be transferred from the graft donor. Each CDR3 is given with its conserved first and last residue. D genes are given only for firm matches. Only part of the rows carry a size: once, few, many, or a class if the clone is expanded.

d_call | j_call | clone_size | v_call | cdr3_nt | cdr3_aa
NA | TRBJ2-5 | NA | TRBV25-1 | TGTGCCAGCAGTGAATGGTGGCAGATGTCGCAAGAGACCCAGTACTTC | CASSEWWQMSQETQYF
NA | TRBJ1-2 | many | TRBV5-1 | TGCGCCAGCCCGAAGGAATCGGTTCGAAAGACCTATGGCTACACCTTC | CASPKESVRKTYGYTF
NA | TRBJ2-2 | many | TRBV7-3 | TGTGCCAGCAGCTTAACCCTACAGGGAGCGCTGTTTTTT | CASSLTLQGALFF
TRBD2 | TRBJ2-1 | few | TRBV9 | TGTGCCAGCAGCGTCGGGACTAGCGGGAGTGCTAGCTCCTACAATGAGCAGTTCTTC | CASSVGTSGSASSYNEQFF
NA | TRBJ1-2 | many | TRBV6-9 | TGTGCCAGCAGTATCGGTCAGCCTTACGGAAAGACCTATGGCTACACCTTC | CASSIGQPYGKTYGYTF
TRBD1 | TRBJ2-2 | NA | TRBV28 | TGTGCCAACAGTTTCCCGGGACAGCAATACACCGGGGAGCTGTTTTTT | CANSFPGQQYTGELFF
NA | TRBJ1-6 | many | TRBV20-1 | TGCAGTGCTCAGACGGACTGGAATTCACCCCTCCACTTT | CSAQTDWNSPLHF
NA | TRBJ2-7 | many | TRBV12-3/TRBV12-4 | TGTGCCAGCAGTTTCCCCAGCTCCTACGAGCAGTACTTC | CASSFPSSYEQYF
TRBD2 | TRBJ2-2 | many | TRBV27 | TGTGCCAGCAGTTTATATGCTGTGGTAGCGGGAACAACGAACACCGGGGAGCTGTTTTTT | CASSLYAVVAGTTNTGELFF
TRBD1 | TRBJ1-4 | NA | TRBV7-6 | TGTGCCAGCAGCTTAGGCCAAACCGGGACAGCAAATCGAGTAAAACTGTTTTTT | CASSLGQTGTANRVKLFF
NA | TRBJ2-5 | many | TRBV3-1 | TGTGCCAGCAGCGTACGGCGTCCCATTTCTTTCTCTGAGACCCAGTACTTC | CASSVRRPISFSETQYF
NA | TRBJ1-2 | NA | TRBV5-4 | TGTGCCAGCTTCAAGTGCGTACCAGGAAAGACCTATGGCTACACCTTC | CASFKCVPGKTYGYTF
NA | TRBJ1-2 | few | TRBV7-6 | TGTGCCAGCAGCACGAACATTGAATCTCGAAAGACCTATGGCTACACCTTC | CASSTNIESRKTYGYTF
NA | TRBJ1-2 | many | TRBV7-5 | NA | CISVPEVVGEVGKTYGYTF
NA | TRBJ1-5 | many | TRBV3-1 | TGTGCCAGCAGCCAGGACCCGAGGTATCAGCCCCAGCATTTT | CASSQDPRYQPQHF
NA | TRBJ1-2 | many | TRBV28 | TGTGCCAGCTATTCGGCTCCCATCGAGGGCTACACCTTC | CASYSAPIEGYTF
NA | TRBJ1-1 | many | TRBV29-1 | TGCAGCGTTGAAGAGGGGGGCGGATCCGAAGCTTTCTTT | CSVEEGGGSEAFF
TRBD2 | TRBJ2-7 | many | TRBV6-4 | TGTGCCAGCAGTGACTCCTTGCGGGAGGCCCCCCTCGAGCAGTACTTC | CASSDSLREAPLEQYF
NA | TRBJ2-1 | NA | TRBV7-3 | TGTGCCAGCAGCATCGGGACGTACAATGAGCAGTTCTTC | CASSIGTYNEQFF
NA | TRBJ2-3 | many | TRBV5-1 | TGCGCCAGCAGCTTGAGATTAGAGGGAGATACGCAGTATTTT | CASSLRLEGDTQYF
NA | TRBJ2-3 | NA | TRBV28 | TGTGCCAGCAGTTTATTTTTAGCTTCCAAAGGTACGCAGTATTTT | CASSLFLASKGTQYF
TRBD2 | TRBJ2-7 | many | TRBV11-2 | TGTGCCAGCAGCCATATAAAGCGGGGGAGGGCCTCCTACGAGCAGTACTTC | CASSHIKRGRASYEQYF
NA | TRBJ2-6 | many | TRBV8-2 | TGTGGCACACAACGTAGGATAACACAAAGTCGGGCCAACGTCCTGACTTTC | CGTQRRITQSRANVLTF
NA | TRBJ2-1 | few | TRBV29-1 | TGCAGCGTTGTTAGGACAGTAAACAATGAGCAGTTCTTC | CSVVRTVNNEQFF
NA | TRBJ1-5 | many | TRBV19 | TGTGCCAGTAGCTCCGGTCGGGGGTATAGCAATCAGCCCCAGCATTTT | CASSSGRGYSNQPQHF
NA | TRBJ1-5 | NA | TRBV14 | TGTGCCAACAGCCCGGGGGGGGATCAGCCCCAGCATTTT | CANSPGGDQPQHF
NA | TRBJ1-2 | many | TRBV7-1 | TGTGCCAGCAGCAGACGCGATCACGAGGGAAAGACCTATGGCTACACCTTC | CASSRRDHEGKTYGYTF
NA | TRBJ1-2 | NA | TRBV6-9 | TGTGCCAGCAGTTACACCAGGCCTTACGGAAAGACCTATGGCTACACCTTC | CASSYTRPYGKTYGYTF
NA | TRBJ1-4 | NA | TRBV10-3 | TGTGCCATCAGTGAGGAGGGTGCAACTAATGAAAAACTGTTTTTT | CAISEEGATNEKLFF
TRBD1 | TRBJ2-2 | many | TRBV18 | TGTGCCAGCTCACCACTGGACAGGGATGTAACCGGCACCGGGGAGCTGTTTTTT | CASSPLDRDVTGTGELFF
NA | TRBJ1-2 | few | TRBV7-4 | TGTGCCAGCAGCGTTGCGATTTCAGCTCGAAAGACCTATGGCTACACCTTC | CASSVAISARKTYGYTF
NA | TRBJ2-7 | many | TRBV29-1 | TGCAGCGTTAGGAGGGCTTCTTCTTACGAGCAGTACTTC | CSVRRASSYEQYF
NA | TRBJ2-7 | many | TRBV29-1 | TGCAGCGCCTCCAGGGCGCACGAGCAGTACTTC | CSASRAHEQYF
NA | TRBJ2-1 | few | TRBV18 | TGTGCCAGCTCGCCCCAAGGACAGAAAAACAATGAGCAGTTCTTC | CASSPQGQKNNEQFF
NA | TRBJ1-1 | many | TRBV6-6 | TGTGCCAGCAGCCCCCGACGGGACACCTTT | CASSPRRDTF
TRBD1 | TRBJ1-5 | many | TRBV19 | TGTGCCAGTAGAAACCAGGGGGCAGGACCCCAGCATTTT | CASRNQGAGPQHF
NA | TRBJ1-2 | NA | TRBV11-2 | TGTGCCAGCAACTATGATGAAACAAGCAGAAAGACCTATGGCTACACCTTC | CASNYDETSRKTYGYTF
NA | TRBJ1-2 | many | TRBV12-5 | TGTGCTAGTGGTAGTTTATTTTTGCAGGGAAAGACCTATGGCTACACCTTC | CASGSLFLQGKTYGYTF
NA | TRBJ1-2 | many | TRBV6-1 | TGTGCCAGCAGTGAAAGGGGGAGGTATGGCTACACCTTC | CASSERGRYGYTF
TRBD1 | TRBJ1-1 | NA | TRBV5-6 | TGTGCCAGCAGTTACACCGGGACAGGAGGAGCTGAAGCTTTCTTT | CASSYTGTGGAEAFF
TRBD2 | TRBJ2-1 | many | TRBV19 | TGTGCCAGTAGGCCCAAGGGCGGGACTAGCGGACATCGGTACAATGAGCAGTTCTTC | CASRPKGGTSGHRYNEQFF
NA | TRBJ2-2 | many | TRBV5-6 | TGTGCCAGCAGCTACAGGGAAAACACCGGGGAGCTGTTTTTT | CASSYRENTGELFF
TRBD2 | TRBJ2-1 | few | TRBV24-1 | TGTGCCACCAGCCGAGCGGGAGGGGCCTACAATGAGCAGTTCTTC | CATSRAGGAYNEQFF
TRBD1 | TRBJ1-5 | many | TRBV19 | TGTGCCAGTAGTCCGGGACAGGGACATAATCAGCCCCAGCATTTT | CASSPGQGHNQPQHF
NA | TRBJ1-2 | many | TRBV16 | TGTGCCAGCAGCGTCCGGGGGGTCGTTAGAAAGACCTATGGCTACACCTTC | CASSVRGVVRKTYGYTF
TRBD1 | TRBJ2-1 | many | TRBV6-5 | TGTGCCAGCAGTGGGTTCAGGACAGGGTTAAACAATGAGCAGTTCTTC | CASSGFRTGLNNEQFF